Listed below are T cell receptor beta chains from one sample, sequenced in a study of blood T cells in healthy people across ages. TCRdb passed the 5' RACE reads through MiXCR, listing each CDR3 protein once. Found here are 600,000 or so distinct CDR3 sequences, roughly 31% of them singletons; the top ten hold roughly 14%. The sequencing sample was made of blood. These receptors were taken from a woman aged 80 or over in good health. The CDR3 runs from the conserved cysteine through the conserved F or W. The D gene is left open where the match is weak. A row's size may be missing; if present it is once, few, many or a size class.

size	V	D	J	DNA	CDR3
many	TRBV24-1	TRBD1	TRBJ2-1	TGTGCCACCAGTGGCCGACAGGGATCGCTCTCGGTAGGTGGGCAGTTCTTC	CATSGRQGSLSVGGQFF
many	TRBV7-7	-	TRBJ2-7	TGTGCCAGCAGCTTATCGGAACGGACCGAGCAGTACTTC	CASSLSERTEQYF
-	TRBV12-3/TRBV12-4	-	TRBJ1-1	TGTGCCAGCAGTTTCGGGGCAGCTGAAGCTTTCTTT	CASSFGAAEAFF
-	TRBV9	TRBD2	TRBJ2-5	TGTGCCAGCAGCGTGGGAGCGGGGCGGGGGTACAATGAGCAGTACTTC	CASSVGAGRGYNEQYF
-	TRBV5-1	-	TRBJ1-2	TGCGCCAGCAGCTTGGGAGAGAGCGGCTACACCTTC	CASSLGESGYTF
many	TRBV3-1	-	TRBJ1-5	TGTGCCAGCAGCCGTGGACAGCACAATCAGCCCCAGCATTTT	CASSRGQHNQPQHF
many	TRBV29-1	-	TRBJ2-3	TGCAGCGTTGAAGTAAGGGGGACCACAGATACGCAGTATTTT	CSVEVRGTTDTQYF
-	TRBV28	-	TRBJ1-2	TGTGCCAGCAGGGCACAGGGTGTAGGGAATGGCTACACCTTC	CASRAQGVGNGYTF
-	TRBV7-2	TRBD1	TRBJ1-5	TGTGCCAGCAGCCCAGGGGACAGCAATCAGCCCCGGCATTTT	CASSPGDSNQPRHF
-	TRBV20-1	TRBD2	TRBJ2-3	TGCAGTGCCCTTTCTCCGGGGGGGTTTCAAGATACGCAGTATTTT	CSALSPGGFQDTQYF
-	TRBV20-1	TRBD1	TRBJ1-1	TGCAGTGCCCCCAGGGGGGGGTCCACTGAAGCTTTCTTT	CSAPRGGSTEAFF
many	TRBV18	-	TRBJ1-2	TGTGCCAGCTCACCACCTGGGACAACCTCCAAGGGCTACACCTTC	CASSPPGTTSKGYTF
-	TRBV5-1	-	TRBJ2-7	TGCGCCAGCAGCCCAGGTGGTGGACCAAGCTCCTACAATGAGCAGTACTTC	CASSPGGGPSSYNEQYF
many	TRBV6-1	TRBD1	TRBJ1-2	TGTGCCAGCAGCAGTACCGGGACAGGGACTATCGGCTACACCTTC	CASSSTGTGTIGYTF
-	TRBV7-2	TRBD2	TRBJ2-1	TGTGCCAGCAGCTTAGCAGGTGGCGGGGGGGCGTATGAGCAGTTCTTC	CASSLAGGGGAYEQFF
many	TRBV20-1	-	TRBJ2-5	TGCAGTGCTAGTCGACAGATGAACCAAGAGACCCAGTACTTC	CSASRQMNQETQYF
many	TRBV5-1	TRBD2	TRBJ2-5	TGCGCCAGCAGCGTCGGGACTAGCGGGGGGGCCTTAGAGACCCAGTACTTC	CASSVGTSGGALETQYF
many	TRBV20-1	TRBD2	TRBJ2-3	TGCAGTGCTAGAGTACGCTTACGGGGGGACCTCACAGATACGCAGTATTTT	CSARVRLRGDLTDTQYF
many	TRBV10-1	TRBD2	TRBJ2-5	TGCGCCAGCAGTGACCCCCGGGGGGGCGCGGCCCCCGATCAGACCCAGTACTTC	CASSDPRGGAAPDQTQYF
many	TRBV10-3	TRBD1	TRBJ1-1	TGTGCCATCAGGACAGGGGGGAACACTGAAGCTTTCTTT	CAIRTGGNTEAFF
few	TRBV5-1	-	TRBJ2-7	TGCGCCAGCAGCTTGGAGCCCTTCAGCGCCTACGAGCAGTACTTC	CASSLEPFSAYEQYF
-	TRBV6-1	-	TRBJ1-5	TGTGCCAGCAGTGAACAGGGTCAGCCCCAGCATTTT	CASSEQGQPQHF
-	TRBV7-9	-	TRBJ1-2	TGTGCCCGCAGCTTACGGCGGGACTATGGCTACACCTTC	CARSLRRDYGYTF
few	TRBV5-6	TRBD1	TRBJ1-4	TGTGCCAGCAGCTTGAAAGGACAGGGGCGTTTAGGCGGTGAAAAACTGTTTTTT	CASSLKGQGRLGGEKLFF
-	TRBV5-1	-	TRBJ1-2	TGCGTCAGCAGCTTGAGAGGAGACAAATTCGGCTACACCTTC	CVSSLRGDKFGYTF
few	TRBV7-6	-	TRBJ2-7	TGTGCCAGCAGCTTAAGTCCGGTGGTTGATAGCTCCCACGAGCAGTACTTC	CASSLSPVVDSSHEQYF
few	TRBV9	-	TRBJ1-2	TGTGCCAGCAGCGTAGACCCCCGGAGTTCAGGGGGCTACACCTTC	CASSVDPRSSGGYTF
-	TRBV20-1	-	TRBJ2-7	TGCAGTGCTAGAGCCGGGACCGCTACCTACGAGCAGTACTTC	CSARAGTATYEQYF
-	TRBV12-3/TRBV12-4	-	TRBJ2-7	TGTGCCAGCAGTTTGGGCGTCTCCTGCGAGCAGTACTTC	CASSLGVSCEQYF
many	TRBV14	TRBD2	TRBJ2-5	TGTGCCAGCAGCCAAGTGAGGCTAGCGGGGCAAGAGACCCAGTACTTC	CASSQVRLAGQETQYF
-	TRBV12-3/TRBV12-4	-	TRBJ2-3	TGTGCCAGCAGTTCGGGCGGGAACACAGATGCGCAGTATTTT	CASSSGGNTDAQYF
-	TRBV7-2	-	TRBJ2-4	TGTGCCAGCACACGGGGTAGGGGTAACAATAAGCAGTACTTC	CASTRGRGNNKQYF
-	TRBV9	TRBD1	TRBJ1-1	TGTGCCAGCAGCGTATCAGGGACAGGTGGACAAGCTTTCTTT	CASSVSGTGGQAFF
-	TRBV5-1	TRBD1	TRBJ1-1	TGCGCCAGCAGCCTCAGGGGGGGTCAAAGTGTTACTGAAGCTTTCTTT	CASSLRGGQSVTEAFF
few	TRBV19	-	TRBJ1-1	TGTGCCAGTAGTATCAGTCTCCCGACCCCTGAAGCTTTCTTT	CASSISLPTPEAFF
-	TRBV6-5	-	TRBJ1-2	TGTGCCAGCAGGCCAAACAGTGACCCTAACTATGGCTACACCTTC	CASRPNSDPNYGYTF
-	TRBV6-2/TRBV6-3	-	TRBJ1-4	TGTGCCACCGGGTCGTGGGAAAAACTGTTTTTT	CATGSWEKLFF
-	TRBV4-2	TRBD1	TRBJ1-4	TGTGCCAGCAGCCAAGAGTCCGGGACAGGGGCTGAAAAACTGTTTTTT	CASSQESGTGAEKLFF
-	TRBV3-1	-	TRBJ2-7	TGTGCCAGCAGCGATAAGGGGTACTCAACCTACGAGCAGTACTTC	CASSDKGYSTYEQYF
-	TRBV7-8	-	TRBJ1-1	TGTGCCAGTCTTGCTCTTCGACAGGTGAGGAACACTGAAGCTTTCTTT	CASLALRQVRNTEAFF
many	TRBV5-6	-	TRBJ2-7	TGTGCCAGCAGCTTGACGGGGGCAGCCTACGAGCAGTACTTC	CASSLTGAAYEQYF
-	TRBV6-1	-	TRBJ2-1	TGTGCCAGCAGTGAACGGGGGGCCAACGATGAGCAGTTCTTC	CASSERGANDEQFF
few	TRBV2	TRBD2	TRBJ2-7	TGTGCCAGCAGTGGGGGGCTAGCGGGGGGTGCCTACAATGAGCAGTACTTC	CASSGGLAGGAYNEQYF
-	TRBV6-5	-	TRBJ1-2	TGTGCCAGCTGGGGGGTAAAAGCCGTTAACTATGGCTACACCTTC	CASWGVKAVNYGYTF
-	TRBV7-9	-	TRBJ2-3	TGTGCCAGCACCCTAGGCGGGACAGACACAGATACGCAGTATTTT	CASTLGGTDTDTQYF
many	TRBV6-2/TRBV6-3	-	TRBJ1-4	TGTGCCAGCAGTTTGCGTCTTCCGGGTGAAAAACTGTTTTTT	CASSLRLPGEKLFF
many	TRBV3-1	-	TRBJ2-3	TGTGCCAGCAGCCAAGTTCCCGATCGGGGCACAGATACGCAGTATTTT	CASSQVPDRGTDTQYF
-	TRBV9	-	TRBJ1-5	TGTGCCAGCAGCGTATCGGGAGATAGCAATCAGCCCCAGCATTTT	CASSVSGDSNQPQHF
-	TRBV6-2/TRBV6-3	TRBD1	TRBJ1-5	TGTGCCAGCAGCCGGATGACAGGGATGAGCAATCAGCCCCAGCATTTT	CASSRMTGMSNQPQHF
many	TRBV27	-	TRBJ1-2	TGTGCCAGCAGTTCCTCAGCCCCCGCTAACTATGGCTACACCTTC	CASSSSAPANYGYTF
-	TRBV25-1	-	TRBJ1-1	TGTGCCAGCAGTGACTCGGACAGACTGAACACTGAAGCTTTCTTT	CASSDSDRLNTEAFF
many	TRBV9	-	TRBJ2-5	TGTGCCAGCAGCGCGGGGACCCTCCAAGAGACCCAGTACTTC	CASSAGTLQETQYF
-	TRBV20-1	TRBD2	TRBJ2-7	TGCAGTGCTAGAGATCCCGGGACTAGCGGGGGCGGCCCCTACGAGCAGTACTTC	CSARDPGTSGGGPYEQYF
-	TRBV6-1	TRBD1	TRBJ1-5	TGTGCCAGCAGGTCCGGGACAGGGACCCAGCCCCAGCATTTT	CASRSGTGTQPQHF